This entry features one T cell receptor beta chain sequence. During active infection, Seattle patients enrolled and were then monitored through disease. The record originates from a study of blood T cell repertoires in COVID-19. This CDR3 is built from 15 residues. The trim removed 5 bases at V and 4 bases at J, leaving 10 bases unmatched. The germline CDR1 and CDR2 sequences are GTSNPN and SVGIG (reference sequence). Using immunoSEQ multiplex PCR, the repertoire was profiled, and TCRdb retains in-frame clones only, with some absent. The sample contains 300,000 to 400,000 clones, about 89% of which appear only once.

Sequences were obtained from peripheral blood. The TCR was taken from a woman in her twenties or thirties with COVID-19, enrolled during active disease. The chain is built from TRBV30 and TRBJ2-1; 8 bases agree with TRBD1. The CDR3, as DNA: TGTGCCTGGGTACCGTCGGGACAGGTATACAATGAGCAGTTCTTC. As protein: CAWVPSGQVYNEQFF.